These 14 T cell receptor beta chains share one sample of origin, sequenced in a study of T cell responses to AZD1222 COVID-19 vaccine. Clones were read by immunoSEQ multiplex PCR, and TCRdb kept only the in-frame ones, dropping some. The data hold fewer than 150,000 clones, with about nine tenths observed a single time. Source: peripheral blood, taken on day 0 of AZD1222 vaccination. The source of these receptors is an adult in good health.

This chain uses TRBV9 with TRBJ1-2; TRBD1 is a possible D gene (5 bases). There are 15 residues in the CDR3. Germline assignment: CDR1 SGDLS and CDR2 YYNGEE. Trimming removed 6 bases at V and 5 bases at J, with 20 bases between. The CDR3, as DNA: TGTGCCAGCACCATTTCCGGGACTCCGATATATGGCTACACCTTC. Protein: CASTISGTPIYGYTF.

The DNA for the CDR3 is TGCGCCAGCAGCCAAGAATGGTCCGGCGGGGAAGCTTTCTTT. Translation: CASSQEWSGGEAFF. The chain has TRBV4-1 and TRBJ1-1, with no clear D. Germline V gene lookup returns CDR1 MGHRA and CDR2 YSYEKL. The CDR3 has 14 residues. V was cut by 0 bases and J by 8 bases, with 13 bases left in between.

The rearrangement joins TRBV7-3 to TRBJ2-5; no definite D call. Per the germline V gene, CDR1 is SGHTA and CDR2 is FQGTGA. The V gene lost 1 base and the J gene lost 5 bases, with 11 bases spanning the gap. The CDR3 runs to 14 residues. CDR3: CASSLNSGTETQYF. In nucleotides, the CDR3 is TGTGCCAGCAGCTTAAATTCAGGAACGGAGACCCAGTACTTC.

Details on this clone: The identical CDR3 is also encoded by other nucleotide sequences in the sample. The rearrangement joins TRBV27 to TRBJ1-2; no reliable D call. From germline, CDR1 is MNHEY and CDR2 SMNVEV (reference sequence). The CDR3 sequence is 13 residues long. Trimming removed 2 bases from V and 4 bases from J, with 8 bases in between. Here the CDR3 reads CASSLREGYGYTF. For the CDR3, the DNA is TGTGCCAGCAGTTTAAGGGAGGGCTATGGCTACACCTTC.

The CDR3 spells CASSQGRSYEQYF. DNA for the CDR3: TGCGCCAGCAGCCAGGGGCGGTCCTACGAGCAGTACTTC. The chain has TRBV4-1 and TRBJ2-7; D possibly corresponds to TRBD1 (5 bases). V was trimmed by 3 bases and J by 1 base, leaving 7 bases between them. This CDR3 comprises 13 residues. Germline CDR1 MGHRA, CDR2 YSYEKL.

V is TRBV6-5 and J is TRBJ1-4; no clear D. The V gene's germline CDR1 is MNHEY and CDR2 SVGAGI. Trimming stripped 2 bases from V and 0 bases from J, with 7 bases between. The CDR3 covers 15 residues. The CDR3 here is CASSYSWATNEKLFF. DNA for the CDR3: TGTGCCAGCAGTTACAGTTGGGCAACTAATGAAAAACTGTTTTTT.

CDR3 nucleotides: TGTGCCAGCAGCTTTCCAGGAGGGGGGTCCAAAAACATTCAGTACTTC. As protein: CASSFPGGGSKNIQYF. This rearrangement joins TRBV7-2 to TRBJ2-4; D may match TRBD1 or TRBD2 (6 bases each). The CDR3 has 16 amino acids. Looked up from germline, CDR1 is SGHTA and CDR2 is FQGNSA. Trimming cost V 3 bases and J 2 bases, with 14 bases left between them.

In nucleotides, the CDR3 is TGTGCCTGGAGGCCGGCACAGTACCTCCTATACTACGAGCAGTACTTC. Translation gives CAWRPAQYLLYYEQYF. The J gene is TRBJ2-7, the V gene TRBV30, with D unresolved. This CDR3 is 16 amino acids long. With 3 bases removed from V and 3 bases from J, the gap between germline ends came to 21 bases. CDR1 and CDR2 (germline): GTSNPN, SVGIG (reference sequence).

This clone was picked up one time. The V and J genes are TRBV28 and TRBJ2-7; D not certain. V lost 7 bases to trimming and J lost 7 bases, with 14 bases between them. CDR1 is MDHEN and CDR2 is SYDVKM in the germline V gene. The CDR3 is made up of 12 amino acids. The CDR3 sequence: CASTDPGWEQYF. The CDR3 nucleotides read TGTGCCAGCACCGATCCCGGGTGGGAGCAGTACTTC.

In its sample, this clone was seen once. The chain is built from TRBV6-1 and TRBJ2-1; D gene uncertain. Germline V gene lookup returns CDR1 MNHNS and CDR2 SASEGT. Trimming stripped 0 bases from V and 1 base from J, with 7 bases between. This CDR3 has 15 residues. CDR3 loop: CASSEAPGSYNEQFF. CDR3 nucleotides: TGTGCCAGCAGTGAAGCGCCCGGATCCTACAATGAGCAGTTCTTC.

The rearrangement uses TRBV11-2 and TRBJ1-2; 9 bases fit TRBD1. The V segment lost 4 bases and the J segment 6 bases; nucleotides outside the gene matches: 9. This CDR3 has 15 residues. Germline loops: CDR1 SGHAT, CDR2 FQNNGV. The CDR3 loop is CASSSRDRDSDGYTF. The DNA for the CDR3 is TGTGCCAGCAGCTCCCGGGACAGGGATAGTGATGGCTACACCTTC.

The chain couples TRBV18 to TRBJ1-5; 12 bases are a match to TRBD1. Trimming cost V 8 bases and J 5 bases; bases outside gene matches: 7. The length of the CDR3 is 15 residues. The germline V gene encodes CDR1 KGHSH and CDR2 LQKENI. CDR3 nucleotides: TGTGCCAGCCAGACCGGGACAGGGGGCGATCAGCCCCAGCATTTT. It yields the protein CASQTGTGGDQPQHF.

This chain links TRBV2 with TRBJ1-6; 7 bases agree with TRBD1. CDR3 length: 15 amino acids. Trimming removed 6 bases from V and 0 bases from J; junction bases left unmatched: 2. Germline assignment: CDR1 SNHLY and CDR2 FYNNEI. CDR3 amino acids: CASRGQSSYNSPLHF. The CDR3 DNA is TGTGCCAGCAGGGGACAGAGCTCCTATAATTCACCCCTCCACTTT.

This clone was detected once. The V and J genes are TRBV19 and TRBJ2-5; TRBD1 matches 8 bases. Germline V gives CDR1 LNHDA, CDR2 SQIVND (reference sequence). This CDR3 has 14 residues. V trimming: 6 bases; J trimming: 4 bases; junction bases outside the gene matches: 7. The CDR3 sequence is CASSPGQGIETQYF. CDR3 bases: TGTGCCAGTAGCCCTGGACAGGGTATAGAGACCCAGTACTTC.